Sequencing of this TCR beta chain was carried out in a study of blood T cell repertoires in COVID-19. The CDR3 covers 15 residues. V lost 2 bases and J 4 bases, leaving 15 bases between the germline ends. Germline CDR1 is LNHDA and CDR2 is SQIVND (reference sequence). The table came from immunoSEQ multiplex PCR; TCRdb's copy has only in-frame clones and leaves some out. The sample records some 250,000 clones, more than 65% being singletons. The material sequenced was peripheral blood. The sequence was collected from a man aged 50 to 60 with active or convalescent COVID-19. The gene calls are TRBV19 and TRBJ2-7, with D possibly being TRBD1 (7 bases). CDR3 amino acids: CASSIQRQGGYEQYF. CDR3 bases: TGTGCCAGTAGTATACAGCGACAGGGAGGTTACGAGCAGTACTTC.